The 30 T cell receptor beta chains presented below share a single source sample, sequenced in a study of CD8 T cells in Susac syndrome. The RNA, roughly 0.5 to 1 ug, was put through reverse transcription using random hexamers. TCRdb redid the calling of the immunoSEQ multiplex PCR reads with MiXCR, one entry per CDR3 protein. The table includes about 150,000 distinct CDR3 sequences, around 95% detected once. The sequenced sample was CD8+ T cells from PBMCs. The receptors shown here come from a human donor with multiple sclerosis.

J is TRBJ2-5 and V is TRBV27; 9 positions agree with TRBD1. There are 14 residues in the CDR3. Germline V gene sequence: CDR1 MNHEY, CDR2 SMNVEV (reference sequence). Trimming at V came to 9 bases and at J to 4 bases, leaving 9 bases not matched to a gene. CDR3 coding DNA: TGTGCCAGTATGTCCGGGACAGGGAGAGAGACCCAGTACTTC. It translates to CASMSGTGRETQYF.

The chain combines TRBV9 with TRBJ1-2, with unresolved D. CDR1 is SGDLS and CDR2 is YYNGEE in the germline V gene. The CDR3 runs to 13 residues. Trimming left V 3 bases short and J 4 bases short, with 10 bases between. The CDR3 is CASSGLDPYGYTF. The CDR3 DNA is TGTGCCAGCAGCGGACTTGACCCCTATGGCTACACCTTC.

CDR3 sequence (DNA): TGTGCCAGCAGCTCAACTGGGCGGGGAGATCTAGATGAAAAACTGTTTTTT. This encodes CASSSTGRGDLDEKLFF. The chain joins TRBV21-1 to TRBJ1-4; TRBD1 reflects the table's D call only, with no check against the DNA. TRBV21-1 is listed as a pseudogene. The CDR3 is made up of 17 amino acids.

This clonotype was observed once. J is TRBJ1-5 and V is TRBV29-1; TRBD1 agrees at 8 bases. Looked up from germline, CDR1 is SQVTM and CDR2 is ANQGSEA. This CDR3 spans 14 amino acids. Unmatched junction bases numbered 5, after V lost 7 bases and J lost 0 bases. The DNA for the CDR3 is TGCAGCGCCCAGACAGGGGATAGCAATCAGCCCCAGCATTTT. Its translation: CSAQTGDSNQPQHF.

This chain uses TRBV7-9 with TRBJ2-3, with TRBD2 matching 12 bases. This CDR3 comprises 17 residues. Germline V gene data show CDR1 as SEHNR and CDR2 as FQNEAQ (reference sequence). V lost 4 bases and J lost 2; bases outside the gene matches: 7. As DNA, the CDR3 is TGTGCCAGCAGCTCGGGCGGACTAGCGGGGCCCACAGATACGCAGTATTTT. Its protein product is CASSSGGLAGPTDTQYF.

The chain couples TRBV5-6 to TRBJ2-1, with TRBD2 matching over 10 bases. The CDR3 consists of 14 residues. CDR1 SGHDT and CDR2 YYEEEE come from the germline V gene. V shed 7 bases, J shed 4 bases, and the junction held 5 bases outside the gene matches. The CDR3 DNA follows: TGTGCCAGCTCCAGCGGGGGGGTGTACAATGAGCAGTTCTTC. As protein: CASSSGGVYNEQFF.

J is TRBJ2-2 and V is TRBV2, with D perhaps being TRBD1 or TRBD2 (5 bases each). CDR1 and CDR2 (germline): SNHLY, FYNNEI. The CDR3 extends over 14 amino acids. Deletions cut 3 bases from V and 2 bases from J, with 7 bases between. CDR3 nucleotides: TGTGCCAGCAGTGAGTGGGACAACACCGGGGAGCTGTTTTTT. Protein: CASSEWDNTGELFF.

The CDR3 spells CASSVLSRRYNEQFF. DNA of the CDR3: TGTGCCAGCAGCGTTCTTAGTCGCAGATACAATGAGCAGTTCTTC. The V gene is TRBV9, the J gene TRBJ2-1, with unresolved D. This CDR3 has 15 amino acids. V lost 2 bases to trimming and J lost 4 bases, with 13 bases between them. Germline values: CDR1 SGDLS, CDR2 YYNGEE.

J is TRBJ2-5 and V is TRBV5-6; D might be TRBD2 (6 bases). The CDR3 is 14 residues long. V was shortened by 2 bases and J by 0 bases, with 8 bases between the two germline ends. From germline, CDR1 is SGHDT and CDR2 YYEEEE. The CDR3 region has the DNA TGTGCCAGCAGCTTTGGAGGGGACCAAGAGACCCAGTACTTC. It yields the protein CASSFGGDQETQYF.

The V and J genes are TRBV3-1 and TRBJ2-5, with D tentatively TRBD2 (6 bases). Germline values: CDR1 LGHDT, CDR2 YNNKEL (reference sequence). The V gene lost 0 bases and the J gene lost 3 bases, with 14 bases spanning the gap. CDR3 length: 16 amino acids. DNA of the CDR3: TGTGCCAGCAGCCAAGATCGCGGGACGGGGGAAGAGACCCAGTACTTC. Amino acid sequence: CASSQDRGTGEETQYF.

The genes are TRBV20-1 and TRBJ2-1; TRBD2 aligns across 14 bases. V dropped 6 bases and J dropped 7; count of bases not matched to a gene: 8. CDR1 and CDR2 from the germline V gene are DFQATT and SNEGSKA (reference sequence). The CDR3 runs to 15 residues. For the CDR3, the DNA is TGCAGTGCGATCAGACTAGCGGGGGGGCCGAATGAGCAGTTCTTC. This encodes CSAIRLAGGPNEQFF.

The genes are TRBV7-2 and TRBJ2-1; tentative D call: TRBD2 (5 bases). With 0 bases removed from V and 0 bases from J, the gap between germline ends came to 9 bases. This CDR3 is built from 16 residues. From germline, CDR1 is SGHTA and CDR2 FQGNSA. Written as DNA, the CDR3 is TGTGCCAGCAGCTTAGCGGGGAGCAGCTCCTACAATGAGCAGTTCTTC. It yields the protein CASSLAGSSSYNEQFF.

The rearrangement uses TRBV9 and TRBJ1-1; 8 bases agree with TRBD1. The germline CDR1 and CDR2 sequences are SGDLS and YYNGEE. Trimming at V came to 7 bases and at J to 5 bases, leaving 16 bases not matched to a gene. This CDR3 comprises 16 residues. CDR3 in DNA: TGTGCCAGCTCAAAGGGGGACAGGTTACCCAAGACTGAAGCTTTCTTT. Translation: CASSKGDRLPKTEAFF.

The V call is TRBV7-8, the J call TRBJ1-6; D is possibly TRBD1 (5 bases). Per the germline V gene, CDR1 is SGHVS and CDR2 is FQNEAQ. The CDR3 covers 14 residues. Trimming took off 5 bases at V and 14 bases at J, with 19 bases between the two ends. CDR3 sequence: CASSADSGPSALHF. In nucleotides, the CDR3 is TGTGCCAGCAGCGCCGACTCAGGGCCCTCGGCCCTCCACTTT.

The chain carries TRBV20-1 and TRBJ1-2; TRBD1 might be the D (5 bases). CDR3 length: 12 residues. V gave up 4 bases and J gave up 8 bases, with 14 bases separating them. Germline-derived CDR1 and CDR2 are DFQATT and SNEGSKA (reference sequence). This CDR3 reads CSATDSSQGYTF. Written as DNA, the CDR3 is TGCAGTGCTACCGACAGTTCGCAAGGCTACACCTTC.

J is TRBJ1-1 and V is TRBV29-1, with D unclear. This CDR3 spans 11 amino acids. Per the germline V gene, CDR1 is SQVTM and CDR2 is ANQGSEA. V lost 4 bases to trimming and J lost 1 base, with 4 bases between them. The CDR3 DNA reads TGCAGCGTTGTTAAGAACACTGAAGCTTTCTTT. This gives the protein CSVVKNTEAFF. The full variable domain, completed using reference TRBV29-1 and TRBJ1-1, is SAVISQKPSRDICQRGTSLTIQCQVDSQVTMMFWYRQQPGQSLTLIATANQGSEATYESGFVIDKFPISRPNLTFSTLTVSNMSPEDSSIYLCSVVKNTEAFFGQGTRLTVV.

The rearrangement links TRBV2 to TRBJ2-7; the match to TRBD1 covers 8 bases. The germline V gene encodes CDR1 SNHLY and CDR2 FYNNEI. The CDR3 loop spans 12 amino acids. V trimming: 4 bases; J trimming: 6 bases; junction bases outside the gene matches: 2. This CDR3 reads CASSVDRAEQYV. Here the CDR3 DNA reads TGTGCCAGCAGTGTGGACAGGGCCGAGCAGTACGTC.

The count of this clonotype is one. This chain joins TRBV9 and TRBJ2-3; 8 bases fit TRBD2. With 0 bases clipped from V and 4 bases from J, the junction kept 4 bases outside the gene matches. This CDR3 contains 15 residues. In germline, CDR1 is SGDLS, CDR2 YYNGEE. For the CDR3, the DNA is TGTGCCAGCAGCGTAGAGGGACTAGGGGCAGATACGCAGTATTTT. Amino acid sequence: CASSVEGLGADTQYF.

The chain links TRBV27 to TRBJ2-3, with D possibly matching TRBD1 (6 bases). The germline gives CDR1 MNHEY, CDR2 SMNVEV (reference sequence). Trimming shortened V by 3 bases and J by 0 bases, and 16 bases separated the two germline ends. The CDR3 extends over 17 amino acids. The CDR3 bases are TGTGCCAGCAGTTTTCTCCGGGTGAGGGGGAGCACAGATACGCAGTATTTT. Amino acids: CASSFLRVRGSTDTQYF.

V and J are TRBV4-1 and TRBJ2-7; D call uncertain. This CDR3 region has 14 residues. CDR1 is MGHRA, CDR2 YSYEKL, per germline. V lost 0 bases, J lost 2 bases, and 8 bases lay in between. DNA of the CDR3: TGCGCCAGCAGCCAAGATAATGGCGCCTACGAGCAGTACTTC. Protein: CASSQDNGAYEQYF.

V is TRBV18 and J is TRBJ1-2; D is possibly TRBD1 (5 bases). The V and J ends lost 3 bases and 4 bases respectively, with 6 bases between them. CDR1 is KGHSH and CDR2 is LQKENI in the germline V gene. This CDR3 contains 12 residues. CDR3 sequence reads: CASSPDTYGYTF. In DNA, the CDR3 is TGTGCCAGCTCACCGGACACCTATGGCTACACCTTC.

DNA of the CDR3: TGCAGCGTTTTGCACGTTCCTAGGGATGAGCAGTTCTTC. Protein: CSVLHVPRDEQFF. This chain joins TRBV29-1 and TRBJ2-1; D ambiguous. Germline V gene lookup returns CDR1 SQVTM and CDR2 ANQGSEA. Trimming stripped 5 bases from V and 8 bases from J, with 16 bases between. The CDR3 totals 13 residues.

The chain uses TRBV30 and TRBJ1-1; D is perhaps TRBD1 (6 bases). CDR3 length: 12 residues. Germline V gene sequence: CDR1 GTSNPN, CDR2 SVGIG (reference sequence). Trimming took off 5 bases at V and 2 bases at J, with 9 bases between the two ends. The CDR3 region has the DNA TGTGCCTGGGGACAGACAAACACTGAAGCTTTCTTT. This encodes CAWGQTNTEAFF.

J is TRBJ2-2 and V is TRBV6-5; a possible D gene is TRBD2 (6 bases). The CDR3 covers 17 residues. Germline V CDR1 and CDR2: MNHEY, SVGAGI. Trimming cost V 2 bases and J 6 bases, with 19 bases left between them. The DNA of the CDR3 is TGTGCCAGCAGTTACCCCCCGCCCTGGGAGGAGGCCGGGGAGCTGTTTTTT. Translating it yields CASSYPPPWEEAGELFF.

This rearrangement joins TRBV7-2 to TRBJ2-4; 13 bases fit TRBD2. This CDR3 spans 18 amino acids. V lost 4 bases, J lost 8 bases, and 14 bases stayed unmatched. Germline V lookup: CDR1 SGHTA, CDR2 FQGNSA. In DNA, the CDR3 is TGTGCCAGCAGCTCAGGACTAGCGGGGGAGCTCCCTCCGGACATTCAGTACTTC. Protein: CASSSGLAGELPPDIQYF.

The V and J genes are TRBV12-3 or TRBV12-4 and TRBJ2-7; TRBD1 might be the D (7 bases). V lost 4 bases to trimming and J lost 2 bases, with 12 bases between them. CDR3 length: 14 amino acids. The CDR3 DNA follows: TGTGCCAGCAGTTGGGCCAGGGGGGCCTACGAGCAGTACTTC. It specifies CASSWARGAYEQYF.

The chain links TRBV28 to TRBJ1-1; no firm D call. CDR3 length equals 14 residues. Germline CDR1 MDHEN, CDR2 SYDVKM. Between the trimmed V and J ends, which lost 4 bases and 7 bases, there was a span of 16 bases. The CDR3: CASSWEAGGFEAFF. The CDR3 nucleotides read TGTGCCAGCAGTTGGGAGGCCGGAGGCTTTGAAGCTTTCTTT. The full variable domain, with the rest looked up from reference TRBV28 and TRBJ1-1, is DVKVTQSSRYLVKRTGEKVFLECVQDMDHENMFWYRQDPGLGLRLIYFSYDVKMKEKGDIPEGYSVSREKKERFSLILESASTNQTSMYLCASSWEAGGFEAFFGQGTRLTVV.

This CDR3 is CATSRGDPEAFF. CDR3 DNA sequence: TGTGCCACCAGCAGAGGTGATCCTGAAGCTTTCTTT. The chain carries TRBV15 and TRBJ1-1; D unclear. V lost 1 base, J lost 6 bases, and 6 bases lay in between. This CDR3 contains 12 residues. Germline V gives CDR1 LNHNV, CDR2 YYDKDF (reference sequence).

The chain uses TRBV7-6 and TRBJ2-7; 7 bases are shared with TRBD1. In germline, CDR1 is SGHVS, CDR2 FNYEAQ. This CDR3 has 14 amino acids. The ends lost 2 bases at V and 2 bases at J; junction bases unmatched: 3. The CDR3 sequence: CASSLRQGPYEQYV. The CDR3 DNA reads TGTGCCAGCAGCTTACGACAGGGTCCCTACGAGCAGTACGTC.

Only a few counts were recorded for this clonotype. This chain joins TRBV19 and TRBJ1-2; the match to TRBD1 covers 8 bases. V shed 7 bases and J 8 bases; nucleotides not matched to a gene: 6. The germline gives CDR1 LNHDA, CDR2 SQIVND (reference sequence). The CDR3 consists of 12 residues. CDR3 sequence: CASNPGGWGYTF. The DNA of the CDR3 is TGTGCCAGTAATCCAGGGGGCTGGGGCTACACCTTC.